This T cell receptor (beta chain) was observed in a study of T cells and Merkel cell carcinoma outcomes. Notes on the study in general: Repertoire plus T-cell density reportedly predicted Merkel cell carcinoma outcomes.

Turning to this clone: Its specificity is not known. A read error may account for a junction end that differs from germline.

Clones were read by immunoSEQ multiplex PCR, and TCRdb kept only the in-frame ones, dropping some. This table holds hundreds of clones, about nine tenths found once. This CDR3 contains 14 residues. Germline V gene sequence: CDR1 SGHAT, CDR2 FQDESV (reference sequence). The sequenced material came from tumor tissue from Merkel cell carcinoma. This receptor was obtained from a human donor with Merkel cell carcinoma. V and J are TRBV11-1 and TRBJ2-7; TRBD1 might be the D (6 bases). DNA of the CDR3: TGTGCCAGCAAACCGATGGACAGCACCTACGAGCAGTACTTT. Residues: CASKPMDSTYEQYF. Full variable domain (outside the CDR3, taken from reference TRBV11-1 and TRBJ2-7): EAEVAQSPRYKITEKSQAVAFWCDPISGHATLYWYRQILGQGPELLVQFQDESVVDDSQLPKDRFSAERLKGVDSTLKIQPAELGDSAMYLCASKPMDSTYEQYFGPGTRLTVT.